The 26 T cell receptor beta chains presented below share a single source sample, sequenced in a study of response to subunit inactivated influenza vaccine. TCRdb reanalysed the RT-PCR reads using MiXCR and keeps one entry per CDR3 protein. The repertoire consists of 450,000 to 700,000 distinct CDR3 sequences, with 12% to 15% occurring once and the leading ten covering around 10%. Sequencing was performed on PBMCs from blood, taken roughly 13 days after vaccination. The receptors were gathered from a man aged 45-65 years who received an inactivated influenza vaccine.

The chain joins TRBV12-3 or TRBV12-4 to TRBJ2-3; 11 bases are shared with TRBD2. The J segment lost 6 bases and the V segment lost 2 bases, leaving 4 bases of the junction unmatched. This CDR3 region has 15 residues. The CDR3 region has the DNA TGTGCCAGCAGTTTAACTAGCGGGGGATCCGATACGCAGTATTTT. This encodes CASSLTSGGSDTQYF.

This clonotype was detected only a few times. The rearrangement uses TRBV7-8 and TRBJ2-7; a weak D match, TRBD2 (7 bases). This CDR3 comprises 14 residues. In germline, CDR1 is SGHVS, CDR2 FQNEAQ. The V end was cut by 2 bases, the J end by 4 bases, with 12 bases between. The CDR3 sequence is CASSLRGRGYEQYF. As DNA, the CDR3 is TGTGCCAGCAGCTTACGTGGGAGGGGGTACGAGCAGTACTTC.

The chain combines TRBV20-1 with TRBJ2-1; D call uncertain. Trimming took 3 bases from V and 0 from J, leaving 12 bases between them. The length of the CDR3 is 15 residues. The germline V gene has CDR1 DFQATT and CDR2 SNEGSKA (reference sequence). The CDR3 spells CSASRAGSSYNEQFF. The CDR3 DNA sequence: TGCAGTGCTAGTAGGGCCGGAAGCTCCTACAATGAGCAGTTCTTC.

This rearrangement joins TRBV6-4 to TRBJ2-3; the D gene is possibly TRBD1 (5 bases). V was pared by 6 bases and J by 2 bases, with 15 bases between. The germline CDR1 and CDR2 sequences are MRHNA and SNTAGT. The CDR3 runs to 15 residues. CDR3 bases: TGTGCCAGCAGCCCGACAGAGATTCCCACAGATACGCAGTATTTT. It specifies CASSPTEIPTDTQYF.

The chain couples TRBV28 to TRBJ1-1; no clear D gene. CDR3 size: 12 residues. V dropped 3 bases and J dropped 5 bases, with 7 bases sitting between them. CDR1 is MDHEN, CDR2 SYDVKM, per germline. CDR3 loop: CASSFSRTEAFF. The DNA of the CDR3 is TGTGCCAGCAGTTTTAGCAGGACTGAAGCTTTCTTT.

This clonotype was counted between two and nine times. The V and J genes are TRBV7-9 and TRBJ2-7; 7 bases line up with TRBD1. The CDR3 length is 15 residues. J gave up 4 bases and V 4 bases, and 10 bases lay outside the gene matches. Germline CDR1 reads SEHNR; CDR2 reads FQNEAQ (reference sequence). The CDR3 DNA reads TGTGCCAGCAGCTCGGACAGGCCGGCGCTATACGAGCAGTACTTC. Translated, it gives CASSSDRPALYEQYF.

This clonotype appeared a few times. The V and J genes are TRBV7-8 and TRBJ1-2; D might be TRBD1 (6 bases). CDR3 length equals 15 residues. In germline, CDR1 is SGHVS, CDR2 FQNEAQ. Trimming stripped 4 bases from V and 3 bases from J, with 15 bases between. Written as DNA, the CDR3 is TGTGCCAGCAGCTCCGGGACATTCCCGGACTATGGCTACACCTTC. It encodes CASSSGTFPDYGYTF.

This chain connects TRBV6-5 to TRBJ1-5; D not resolved. Germline-derived CDR1 and CDR2 are MNHEY and SVGAGI. There are 14 residues in the CDR3. Trimming took 0 bases from V and 6 from J, leaving 9 bases between them. As DNA, the CDR3 is TGTGCCAGCAGTTACTCGGGCAACGGTCAGCCCCAGCATTTT. Residues: CASSYSGNGQPQHF.

This clonotype was detected only a few times. The chain joins TRBV6-5 to TRBJ1-2, with D possibly TRBD1 on 5 matching bases. Trimming pared 2 bases from V and 11 bases from J, leaving 18 bases between. The CDR3 runs to 14 residues. Germline V lookup: CDR1 MNHEY, CDR2 SVGAGI. In DNA form, the CDR3 reads TGTGCCAGCAGTTACGACGAGGACACGATTGGGTACACCTTC. Protein: CASSYDEDTIGYTF.

There are a few counts of this clonotype. This chain joins TRBV7-2 and TRBJ1-1, with TRBD1 as a possible D gene (6 bases). This CDR3 comprises 14 residues. Per germline, CDR1 SGHTA and CDR2 FQGNSA. The V end was cut by 2 bases, the J end by 7 bases, with 14 bases between. The CDR3 DNA is TGTGCCAGCAGCTTAACCCCGGGGGCAGGTGAAGCTTTCTTT. Its protein is CASSLTPGAGEAFF.

This clonotype was counted many times. This chain joins TRBV29-1 and TRBJ2-1, with 7 bases matching TRBD2. Germline V lookup: CDR1 SQVTM, CDR2 ANQGSEA. The V and J ends lost 2 bases and 9 bases, in that order; junction bases with no gene match: 7. The CDR3 consists of 13 residues. The CDR3 DNA reads as TGCAGCGTTGAAAGAGCGGGGCGGGTTGAGCAGTTCTTC. This sequence encodes CSVERAGRVEQFF.

This clonotype occurred many times. The chain couples TRBV6-2 or TRBV6-3 to TRBJ2-1; D is ambiguous. The length of the CDR3 is 11 residues. The germline V and J ends were trimmed by 6 bases and 7 bases, with 7 bases remaining between them. The germline gives CDR1 MNHEY, CDR2 SVGEGT. This CDR3 reads CASSRRNEQFF. CDR3 coding DNA: TGTGCCAGCAGCCGTCGTAATGAGCAGTTCTTC.

This clonotype was detected a few times. V usage is TRBV19 and J usage is TRBJ2-4; no reliable D call. Trimming removed 1 base at V and 4 bases at J, with 11 bases between. Germline V gene lookup returns CDR1 LNHDA and CDR2 SQIVND (reference sequence). The CDR3 runs 15 residues. The CDR3 protein is CASSIVNNGKNIQYF. CDR3 bases: TGTGCCAGTAGTATAGTGAACAACGGGAAAAACATTCAGTACTTC.

This clonotype was counted many times. The chain combines TRBV12-3 or TRBV12-4 with TRBJ2-7, with 9 bases lining up with TRBD1. V lost 3 bases, J lost 5 bases, and 2 bases stayed unmatched. The CDR3 spans 13 residues. The CDR3 bases are TGTGCCAGCAGTTTGAGGACAGGGGACGAGCAGTACTTC. Translating it yields CASSLRTGDEQYF.

The V call is TRBV6-6, the J call TRBJ2-7; maybe TRBD2 (5 bases). Germline CDR1 is MNHNY and CDR2 is SVGAGI (reference sequence). Trimming took 5 bases from V and 3 from J, leaving 8 bases between them. The CDR3 covers 12 residues. The CDR3 nucleotides are TGTGCCAGCAGTACCGACTACTACGAGCAGTACTTC. It yields the protein CASSTDYYEQYF.

The V and J genes are TRBV7-2 and TRBJ2-2; TRBD1 matches at 11 bases. V was pared by 4 bases and J by 5 bases, with 9 bases of the junction left unmatched. Looked up from germline, CDR1 is SGHTA and CDR2 is FQGNSA. This CDR3 spans 17 amino acids. This CDR3 is CASSYGQGASLTGELFF. In DNA, the CDR3 is TGTGCCAGCAGCTACGGACAGGGGGCTTCCCTAACCGGGGAGCTGTTTTTT.

V and J are TRBV4-3 and TRBJ2-2; D is unresolved. Germline loops: CDR1 LGHNA, CDR2 YSLEER. Trimming left V 1 base short and J 4 bases short, with 4 bases between. The CDR3 contains 13 residues. In nucleotides, the CDR3 is TGCGCCAGCAGCCAAGTTGTCACCGGGGAGCTGTTTTTT. Translation gives CASSQVVTGELFF.

This clonotype was counted only a few times. The V and J genes are TRBV3-1 and TRBJ1-1, with D maybe TRBD1 (6 bases). V lost 5 bases to trimming and J lost 0 bases, with 13 bases between them. The CDR3 loop spans 15 amino acids. From germline, CDR1 is LGHDT and CDR2 YNNKEL (reference sequence). The DNA for the CDR3 is TGTGCCAGCAGCAGGGGGAGGACCGTGAACACTGAAGCTTTCTTT. Translating gives CASSRGRTVNTEAFF.

This clonotype was found many times. The V gene is TRBV6-5, the J gene TRBJ2-1; either TRBD1 or TRBD2 may fit D (6 bases each). V was pared by 2 bases and J by 0 bases, with 11 bases between. CDR1 MNHEY and CDR2 SVGAGI come from the germline V gene. The CDR3 is 16 residues long. The CDR3 reads CASSYGGGLSYNEQFF. The CDR3 bases are TGTGCCAGCAGTTACGGTGGGGGGCTCTCCTACAATGAGCAGTTCTTC.

This clonotype was counted only a few times. The V and J genes are TRBV5-6 and TRBJ2-7; 8 bases map to TRBD1. CDR3 length: 16 residues. Unmatched junction bases numbered 10, after V lost 4 bases and J lost 1 base. The germline V gene encodes CDR1 SGHDT and CDR2 YYEEEE. The CDR3 DNA follows: TGTGCCAGCAGCGCTCTTGGACAGGGTCAATCCTACGAGCAGTACTTC. Protein: CASSALGQGQSYEQYF.

This clonotype appeared a few times. The rearrangement links TRBV6-5 to TRBJ2-2; the D is unclear. The CDR3 loop spans 14 amino acids. V dropped 1 base and J dropped 2 bases, with 5 bases sitting between them. CDR1 is MNHEY and CDR2 is SVGAGI in the germline V gene. The CDR3 bases are TGTGCCAGCAGTTACTTGTCCAACACCGGGGAGCTGTTTTTT. The encoded protein is CASSYLSNTGELFF.

CDR3 sequence: CSTNGSGSSYEQYF. In nucleotides, the CDR3 is TGCAGCACCAACGGTAGCGGGAGCTCCTACGAGCAGTACTTC. This chain links TRBV29-1 with TRBJ2-7, with 9 bases lining up with TRBD2. CDR3 length equals 14 residues. Germline V gene data show CDR1 as SQVTM and CDR2 as ANQGSEA. The ends lost 8 bases at V and 0 bases at J; junction bases unmatched: 8.

This clonotype was detected a few times. This chain uses TRBV20-1 with TRBJ2-7; D might be TRBD2 (7 bases). Trimming took 3 bases from V and 4 from J, leaving 13 bases between them. CDR3 size: 13 residues. Germline CDR1 is DFQATT and CDR2 is SNEGSKA (reference sequence). CDR3 in amino acids: CSARWGGAYEQYF. The CDR3 nucleotides are TGCAGTGCTAGGTGGGGGGGGGCTTACGAGCAGTACTTC.

This clonotype was counted only a few times. J is TRBJ2-1 and V is TRBV2; D possibly corresponds to TRBD1 (5 bases). This CDR3 has 16 amino acids. The ends were cut back, 0 bases at V and 2 bases at J, with 11 bases in the middle. Germline CDR1 reads SNHLY; CDR2 reads FYNNEI. CDR3 residues: CASSEAPTATYNEQFF. The CDR3 DNA reads as TGTGCCAGCAGTGAAGCACCGACAGCCACCTACAATGAGCAGTTCTTC.

This clonotype was recorded a few times. The gene calls are TRBV4-3 and TRBJ2-7, with D perhaps matching TRBD1 (5 bases). The CDR3 extends over 16 amino acids. CDR1 LGHNA and CDR2 YSLEER come from the germline V gene. V gave up 1 base and J gave up 3 bases, with 16 bases separating them. The CDR3 loop reads CASSQGATGWGYEQYF. The CDR3 DNA reads as TGCGCCAGCAGCCAAGGCGCCACAGGCTGGGGCTACGAGCAGTACTTC.

This chain joins TRBV3-1 and TRBJ2-7, with TRBD2 matching over 7 bases. Per the germline V gene, CDR1 is LGHDT and CDR2 is YNNKEL (reference sequence). The CDR3 is 13 amino acids. V gave up 4 bases and J gave up 7 bases; unmatched junction bases: 7. CDR3 nucleotide sequence: TGTGCCAGCAGCCCAGGGAGGGCCGATGAGCAGTACTTC. Its translation is CASSPGRADEQYF.